This is a list of T cell receptor beta chains from one sample in a study of identical twins. TCRdb independently ran MiXCR on the 5' RACE reads; one entry per CDR3 protein. Counted here are some 690,000 distinct CDR3 sequences, 20% to 25% occurring once; the ten biggest clones make up around 4.5%. Another study also made use of these data, one on T cells expressing NK-cell markers.

The sample taken for sequencing was PBMCs. All receptors come from a young woman in good health. The CDR3 runs from the conserved cysteine through the conserved F or W. The D gene is left open where the match is weak. Size is stated for part of the rows, as once, few or many counts, or as a class when the clone is expanded.

cdr3_nt: TGTGCCAGCAGCTTAGCGGTTAGCTGGGGGGATGAGCAGTTCTTC
cdr3_aa: CASSLAVSWGDEQFF
d_call: .
v_call: TRBV7-3
clone_size: .
j_call: TRBJ2-1

cdr3_nt: TGTGCCAGCAGCCCCCGTCGGGGTAGCGGGGGCCTGCAATCCTACAATGACCAGTTCTTC
cdr3_aa: CASSPRRGSGGLQSYNDQFF
d_call: TRBD2
v_call: TRBV7-6
clone_size: .
j_call: TRBJ2-1

cdr3_nt: TGCAGTGCACCGACAGGGGACTATAATTCACCCCTCCACTTT
cdr3_aa: CSAPTGDYNSPLHF
d_call: TRBD1
v_call: TRBV20-1
clone_size: many
j_call: TRBJ1-6

cdr3_nt: TGTGCCAGCAGCCACAGGGGGAGGGACACCGGGGAGCTGTTTTTT
cdr3_aa: CASSHRGRDTGELFF
d_call: .
v_call: TRBV9
clone_size: few
j_call: TRBJ2-2

cdr3_nt: TGTGCCAGCAGCAGGGTATATGGCTACACCTTC
cdr3_aa: CASSRVYGYTF
d_call: .
v_call: TRBV7-2
clone_size: .
j_call: TRBJ1-2

cdr3_nt: TGCAGTGGGGGACACCAGAACACCGGGGAGCTGTTTTTT
cdr3_aa: CSGGHQNTGELFF
d_call: .
v_call: TRBV20-1
clone_size: .
j_call: TRBJ2-2

cdr3_nt: TGTGCCAGCAGTCGCCTGGCAGGGGTGACGAACACCGGGGAGCTGTTTTTT
cdr3_aa: CASSRLAGVTNTGELFF
d_call: .
v_call: TRBV27
clone_size: few
j_call: TRBJ2-2

cdr3_nt: TGCGCCAGCAGCCACCTTGGGGCTGCTGAAGCTTTCTTT
cdr3_aa: CASSHLGAAEAFF
d_call: .
v_call: TRBV5-1
clone_size: few
j_call: TRBJ1-1

cdr3_nt: TGTGCCAGCAGCCAGGGTTGGAGGGCGACTAGCCGAACCTACAATGAGCAGTTCTTC
cdr3_aa: CASSQGWRATSRTYNEQFF
d_call: TRBD2
v_call: TRBV4-2
clone_size: .
j_call: TRBJ2-1

cdr3_nt: TGCAGCGCTGGTGGGTTAACAGGGGACCTTCAATACCAAGAGACCCAGTACTTC
cdr3_aa: CSAGGLTGDLQYQETQYF
d_call: TRBD1
v_call: TRBV29-1
clone_size: .
j_call: TRBJ2-5

cdr3_nt: TGTGCCAGCAGTTACTCTATACGGGATGAGGGGGCCAGTTTGCGGCGGCAGTACTTC
cdr3_aa: CASSYSIRDEGASLRRQYF
d_call: TRBD1
v_call: TRBV6-5
clone_size: few
j_call: TRBJ2-7

cdr3_nt: TGCAGTGCTAGAGATCCTAATAGGGGGCAAGAGACCCAGTACTTC
cdr3_aa: CSARDPNRGQETQYF
d_call: .
v_call: TRBV20-1
clone_size: .
j_call: TRBJ2-5

cdr3_nt: TGCAGCGTTGAATTTATGAATAGCTACACCTTC
cdr3_aa: CSVEFMNSYTF
d_call: .
v_call: TRBV29-1
clone_size: few
j_call: TRBJ1-2

cdr3_nt: TGTGCCACAAAAGGGAGGGGACTAGCGGGAGTAGAGACGCAGTATTTT
cdr3_aa: CATKGRGLAGVETQYF
d_call: TRBD2
v_call: TRBV24-1
clone_size: few
j_call: TRBJ2-3

cdr3_nt: TGTGCCAGCAGGAGGGTAGCGGGAGACACCGGGGAGCTGTTTTTT
cdr3_aa: CASRRVAGDTGELFF
d_call: TRBD2
v_call: TRBV6-4
clone_size: many
j_call: TRBJ2-2

cdr3_nt: TGCAGTGCTAGAGATCCGGAACAGAGTAGCTACGAGCAGTACTTC
cdr3_aa: CSARDPEQSSYEQYF
d_call: .
v_call: TRBV20-1
clone_size: .
j_call: TRBJ2-7

cdr3_nt: TGTGCCAGCAGCTTTGGCGCCTCGAGCGGGAGTGGCGGAGAGACCCAGTACTTC
cdr3_aa: CASSFGASSGSGGETQYF
d_call: TRBD2
v_call: TRBV7-8
clone_size: few
j_call: TRBJ2-5

cdr3_nt: TGTGCCAGCAGCGACGGGAGCGGACGAACCGGGGAGCTGTTTTTT
cdr3_aa: CASSDGSGRTGELFF
d_call: .
v_call: TRBV9
clone_size: .
j_call: TRBJ2-2

cdr3_nt: TGCAGCGTTGAAGTCGGGGAACTAACCACCTACGAGCAGTACTTC
cdr3_aa: CSVEVGELTTYEQYF
d_call: .
v_call: TRBV29-1
clone_size: .
j_call: TRBJ2-7

cdr3_nt: TGTGCCATCAGTGGGACAGGGGCAGGCCCTGGAAACACCATATATTTT
cdr3_aa: CAISGTGAGPGNTIYF
d_call: TRBD1
v_call: TRBV10-3
clone_size: .
j_call: TRBJ1-3

cdr3_nt: TGTGCCAGCAGGGGATCTCTCACCGGGGAGCTGTTTTTT
cdr3_aa: CASRGSLTGELFF
d_call: .
v_call: TRBV6-1
clone_size: few
j_call: TRBJ2-2

cdr3_nt: TGCAGCGTCCGCATCCGGGGCAATGAGCAGTTCTTC
cdr3_aa: CSVRIRGNEQFF
d_call: .
v_call: TRBV29-1
clone_size: few
j_call: TRBJ2-1

cdr3_nt: TGTGCCAGCAGCCGCAGCCCGGGGGCAGACGAGCAGTACTTC
cdr3_aa: CASSRSPGADEQYF
d_call: .
v_call: TRBV9
clone_size: .
j_call: TRBJ2-7

cdr3_nt: TGTGCCAGCAGTTACATTAATAATTCACCCCTCCACTTT
cdr3_aa: CASSYINNSPLHF
d_call: .
v_call: TRBV12-3/TRBV12-4
clone_size: few
j_call: TRBJ1-6

cdr3_nt: TGCGCCAGCAGCCAAAGTCGCGGGTCCGGGGAGCTGTTTTTT
cdr3_aa: CASSQSRGSGELFF
d_call: .
v_call: TRBV4-3
clone_size: .
j_call: TRBJ2-2

cdr3_nt: TGCAGTGCTAGAATGGTGGGACGCCTCCTCGGTACGCAGTATTTT
cdr3_aa: CSARMVGRLLGTQYF
d_call: .
v_call: TRBV20-1
clone_size: few
j_call: TRBJ2-3

cdr3_nt: TGCAGCGTTGGTGGGAGTGCCGGGGAGCTGTTTTTT
cdr3_aa: CSVGGSAGELFF
d_call: .
v_call: TRBV29-1
clone_size: few
j_call: TRBJ2-2

cdr3_nt: TGCGCCAGCAGCTTGGCTGTCCTCGGGGACAATGAGCAGTTCTTC
cdr3_aa: CASSLAVLGDNEQFF
d_call: .
v_call: TRBV5-1
clone_size: .
j_call: TRBJ2-1

cdr3_nt: TGTGCCAGCAGCCCCTTCGCGGGGAGGGCTGCCTACGAGCAGTACTTC
cdr3_aa: CASSPFAGRAAYEQYF
d_call: TRBD2
v_call: TRBV14
clone_size: .
j_call: TRBJ2-7

cdr3_nt: TGCAGTGTTGAGTCGGGCACCTACGAGCAGTACTTC
cdr3_aa: CSVESGTYEQYF
d_call: .
v_call: TRBV29-1
clone_size: .
j_call: TRBJ2-7

cdr3_nt: TGCAGTGCTAGAGACAGGGTGAATTTTGATGAGCAGTTCTTC
cdr3_aa: CSARDRVNFDEQFF
d_call: .
v_call: TRBV20-1
clone_size: few
j_call: TRBJ2-1

cdr3_nt: TGTGCCAGCAGCTCGAGGGAGAAGGGTGAAAAACTGTTTTTT
cdr3_aa: CASSSREKGEKLFF
d_call: .
v_call: TRBV7-9
clone_size: .
j_call: TRBJ1-4

cdr3_nt: TGTGCCAGCAGCAAGATAGACGGAGGAGCTTTCTTT
cdr3_aa: CASSKIDGGAFF
d_call: .
v_call: TRBV6-5
clone_size: .
j_call: TRBJ1-1

cdr3_nt: TGCAGTGCTAGGGACAGTAAACATAATGAAAAACTGTTTTTT
cdr3_aa: CSARDSKHNEKLFF
d_call: .
v_call: TRBV20-1
clone_size: many
j_call: TRBJ1-4

cdr3_nt: TGCAGTGCGAGTCCAGGACGGCGAGCTAACAATGAGCAGTTCTTC
cdr3_aa: CSASPGRRANNEQFF
d_call: .
v_call: TRBV20-1
clone_size: few
j_call: TRBJ2-1

cdr3_nt: TGTGCCAGCAGTTATGTCGGGATAGGCTACGAGCAGTACTTC
cdr3_aa: CASSYVGIGYEQYF
d_call: .
v_call: TRBV6-2/TRBV6-3
clone_size: .
j_call: TRBJ2-7

cdr3_nt: TGTGCCAGCAGCGTTCCTTCCCCCTACGAGCAGTACTTC
cdr3_aa: CASSVPSPYEQYF
d_call: .
v_call: TRBV11-2
clone_size: many
j_call: TRBJ2-7

cdr3_nt: TGCAGCGTTGGACCCGGGCCCTACGAGCAGTACTTC
cdr3_aa: CSVGPGPYEQYF
d_call: .
v_call: TRBV29-1
clone_size: many
j_call: TRBJ2-7

cdr3_nt: TGCAGTGCTATCGGCCCGACGGTCTATGGCTACACCTTC
cdr3_aa: CSAIGPTVYGYTF
d_call: .
v_call: TRBV20-1
clone_size: few
j_call: TRBJ1-2

cdr3_nt: TGTGCCAGCAGTTACGACGCGGGAGAGGAGACCCAGTACTTC
cdr3_aa: CASSYDAGEETQYF
d_call: TRBD2
v_call: TRBV6-2/TRBV6-3
clone_size: .
j_call: TRBJ2-5

cdr3_nt: TGTGCCAGCAGTTCCCCGTCGTCGAACATATTGGGATACAATGAGCAGTTCTTC
cdr3_aa: CASSSPSSNILGYNEQFF
d_call: .
v_call: TRBV6-5
clone_size: .
j_call: TRBJ2-1

cdr3_nt: TGCGCCAGCCGACTAGCGGATGGGGCAGATACGCAGTATTTT
cdr3_aa: CASRLADGADTQYF
d_call: TRBD2
v_call: TRBV5-1
clone_size: .
j_call: TRBJ2-3

cdr3_nt: TGTGCCAGCACCGTGGTGGGAAGACGGGGCACAGATACGCAGTATTTT
cdr3_aa: CASTVVGRRGTDTQYF
d_call: .
v_call: TRBV12-3/TRBV12-4
clone_size: .
j_call: TRBJ2-3

cdr3_nt: TGTGCCAGCAGTTTTCAGAGCTCCTACAATGAGCAGTTCTTC
cdr3_aa: CASSFQSSYNEQFF
d_call: .
v_call: TRBV12-3/TRBV12-4
clone_size: many
j_call: TRBJ2-1

cdr3_nt: TGCAGTGCTAGAAGCCAACAGGGCCTGAACACTGAAGCTTTCTTT
cdr3_aa: CSARSQQGLNTEAFF
d_call: .
v_call: TRBV20-1
clone_size: few
j_call: TRBJ1-1

cdr3_nt: TGCAGTGCTAGAAGCCTAGGGACTAGCGGGAGGGAAAGGAGCTCCTACAATGAGCAGTTCTTC
cdr3_aa: CSARSLGTSGRERSSYNEQFF
d_call: TRBD2
v_call: TRBV20-1
clone_size: .
j_call: TRBJ2-1

cdr3_nt: TGCAGCTCCTTGTCCCATACCGAAAACATTCAGTACTTC
cdr3_aa: CSSLSHTENIQYF
d_call: .
v_call: TRBV29-1
clone_size: many
j_call: TRBJ2-4

cdr3_nt: TGTGCCAGCAGCACGACATTCACCGGGACAGGGAACACCGGGGAGCTGTTTTTT
cdr3_aa: CASSTTFTGTGNTGELFF
d_call: TRBD1
v_call: TRBV11-1
clone_size: many
j_call: TRBJ2-2

cdr3_nt: TGTGCCAGCAGCCCCGGGACTCGCGAACAAGAGACCCAGTACTTC
cdr3_aa: CASSPGTREQETQYF
d_call: .
v_call: TRBV11-2
clone_size: .
j_call: TRBJ2-5

cdr3_nt: TGTGCCAGCAGTTACTCGAATGCAGGTTATGGCTACACCTTC
cdr3_aa: CASSYSNAGYGYTF
d_call: .
v_call: TRBV6-2/TRBV6-3
clone_size: .
j_call: TRBJ1-2

cdr3_nt: TGTGCCAGCTCTCTAGACAGGGTGGTCTTTCGGCCCCAGCATTTT
cdr3_aa: CASSLDRVVFRPQHF
d_call: TRBD1
v_call: TRBV18
clone_size: few
j_call: TRBJ1-5

cdr3_nt: TGTGCCAGCAGCCAAGAGCATCAGGGGGAGCAGTACTTC
cdr3_aa: CASSQEHQGEQYF
d_call: .
v_call: TRBV3-1
clone_size: .
j_call: TRBJ2-7

cdr3_nt: TGCAGTGCTAGAGCGACCATTCCGGGAGAGACCCAGTACTTC
cdr3_aa: CSARATIPGETQYF
d_call: .
v_call: TRBV20-1
clone_size: .
j_call: TRBJ2-5

cdr3_nt: TGCGCCAGCAGCTTGCGTACAATATCTCAAGAGACCCAGTACTTC
cdr3_aa: CASSLRTISQETQYF
d_call: .
v_call: TRBV5-1
clone_size: .
j_call: TRBJ2-5

cdr3_nt: TGTGCCAGCAGCTTAGAGTCGCCGGGCGAGCAGTACTTC
cdr3_aa: CASSLESPGEQYF
d_call: .
v_call: TRBV11-2
clone_size: .
j_call: TRBJ2-7